These T cell receptor beta chains were read from a single sample in a study of Tregs in tolerant kidney transplant recipients. Here immunoSEQ multiplex PCR was the method, and the copy in TCRdb shows in-frame clones only, minus some. The data contain 60,000 to 75,000 clones, roughly 85% of them singletons. The source was Tregs from blood, collected before the transplant. The source is a human donor who received a combined kidney and bone marrow transplant. CDR3s include the opening cysteine and the closing phenylalanine or tryptophan. The D gene is left open where the match is weak. Rows may omit the clone size; those that give it use once, few, many or a size class.

TRBD1,TRBV19,NA,TRBJ1-5,TGTGCCAGTAAACCCGGGACAGGCTCTGGCAATCAGCCCCAGCATTTT,CASKPGTGSGNQPQHF
NA,TRBV7-8,NA,TRBJ2-3,TGTGCCAGCAGCCTCGGGGGCGGCCGGTCAGATACGCAGTATTTT,CASSLGGGRSDTQYF
NA,TRBV5-1,NA,TRBJ1-5,TGCGCCAGCAGCTTCCGAGGGGGTAGCAATCAGCCCCAGCATTTT,CASSFRGGSNQPQHF
NA,TRBV20-1,NA,TRBJ2-5,TGCAGTGGGCTACACCAAGAGACCCAGTACTTC,CSGLHQETQYF
TRBD2,TRBV11-3,NA,TRBJ2-3,TGTGCCAGCAGCCTGGGAGGGTCTAGCACAGATACGCAGTATTTT,CASSLGGSSTDTQYF
NA,TRBV28,NA,TRBJ2-7,TGTGCCAGCAGTTTATTTCAAGCCAGGGGAAGAGGGGAGCAGTACTTC,CASSLFQARGRGEQYF
NA,TRBV30,NA,TRBJ2-1,TGTGCCTGGAACGAGCAGGGGGGCAATGAGCAGTTCTTC,CAWNEQGGNEQFF
NA,TRBV5-1,NA,TRBJ2-2,TGCGCCAGCAGCTTGGCCACTCAGCACACCGGGGAGCTGTTTTTT,CASSLATQHTGELFF
TRBD2,TRBV4-3,NA,TRBJ2-1,TGCGCCAGCAGCCAAGATCTGTCTAGCGGCAATGAGCAGTTCTTC,CASSQDLSSGNEQFF
TRBD2,TRBV27,NA,TRBJ2-1,TGTGCCAGCAGTCTCGGACTAGCGGGAGGTCCCCACAATGAGCAGTTCTTC,CASSLGLAGGPHNEQFF
TRBD2,TRBV29-1,once,TRBJ2-1,TGCAGCGTCGGAGGTCTAGCGGGTGTCTACAATGAGCAGTTCTTC,CSVGGLAGVYNEQFF
TRBD2,TRBV6-1,NA,TRBJ2-5,TGTGCCAGCACTATGGGGTGGTCGGGGGGGACCCAGTACTTC,CASTMGWSGGTQYF
TRBD1,TRBV2,NA,TRBJ2-2,TGTGCCAGCAGTGAAGGGGACAGGGTGGGGATCGGGGAGCTGTTTTTT,CASSEGDRVGIGELFF
NA,TRBV6-1,few,TRBJ2-3,TGTGCCACCTACAAGGGATGGGGGGGCACAGATACGCAGTATTTT,CATYKGWGGTDTQYF
NA,TRBV5-4,NA,TRBJ1-1,TGTGCCAGCACCCGGGGGGGGGAGCACACTGAAGCTTTCTTT,CASTRGGEHTEAFF
TRBD1,TRBV6-1,NA,TRBJ1-2,TGTGCCAGCAGCGAGACAGGGAATGGCTACACCTTC,CASSETGNGYTF
TRBD2,TRBV6-1,NA,TRBJ2-6,TGTGCCAGCAGTGGTGGCGGGGGAACTTCTGGGGCCAACGTCCTGACTTTC,CASSGGGGTSGANVLTF
NA,TRBV25-1,NA,TRBJ1-2,TGTGCCAGCAGCTTCAGTGGCCGCTACACCTTC,CASSFSGRYTF
TRBD1,TRBV27,NA,TRBJ2-7,TGTGCCAGCAGCGCACGGACAGGGGGAGCCTACGAGCAGTACTTC,CASSARTGGAYEQYF
TRBD1,TRBV5-1,NA,TRBJ1-3,TGCGCCAGCAGCTTGGGGGACAGGGCCTCTGGAAACACCATATATTTT,CASSLGDRASGNTIYF
NA,TRBV7-2,NA,TRBJ1-1,TGTGCCAGCAGCTTAGTTGCGGGGCTGATGAGGACTGAAGCTTTCTTT,CASSLVAGLMRTEAFF
TRBD1,TRBV5-1,NA,TRBJ2-1,TGCGCCAGCAACTCGGGACAGCCATACAATGAGCAGTTCTTC,CASNSGQPYNEQFF
NA,TRBV10-3,NA,TRBJ2-2,TGTGCCACGCACTATACCAGGGTGGGGACCGGGGAGCTGTTTTTT,CATHYTRVGTGELFF
NA,TRBV12-1,NA,TRBJ1-1,TGTGCCAGCATACCCCACACTGAAGCTTTCTTT,CASIPHTEAFF
NA,TRBV12-5,few,TRBJ1-1,TGTGCTAGTGGGAACAGGGAAGTAGGCACTGAAGCTTTCTTT,CASGNREVGTEAFF
NA,TRBV5-6,NA,TRBJ2-7,TGTGCCAGCAGCTTGGGTAGCGGTGGATACTACGAGCAGTACTTC,CASSLGSGGYYEQYF
TRBD1,TRBV6-5,once,TRBJ2-7,TGTGCCAGCATTCCAGCTACCGGGACAGGGTACGAGCAGTACTTC,CASIPATGTGYEQYF
NA,TRBV2,NA,TRBJ2-7,TGTGCCAGCAGTGAAGGCTTTCTCGCCTACGAGCAGTACTTC,CASSEGFLAYEQYF
TRBD2,TRBV25-1,NA,TRBJ2-1,TGTGCCAGCAGTGACCTCCGGAGCGGGAGGGTAGATGAGCAGTTCTTC,CASSDLRSGRVDEQFF
NA,TRBV7-8,NA,TRBJ1-2,TGTGCCAGCAGCTTAGCAGGCAGCCACTATGGCTACACCTTC,CASSLAGSHYGYTF
NA,TRBV29-1,NA,TRBJ1-2,TGCAGCGTTGAGGATGTCAGGAGGAACTATGGCTACACCTTC,CSVEDVRRNYGYTF
TRBD1,TRBV28,NA,TRBJ2-7,TGTGCCAGCAGTTCATGGGGGACAGGGCTCAGAGAACGGTACTTC,CASSSWGTGLRERYF
NA,TRBV12-1,NA,TRBJ2-5,TGTGCCAGCAGCACTCCCGGACTAGCGGACCAAGAGACCCAGTACTTC,CASSTPGLADQETQYF
NA,TRBV10-1,few,TRBJ2-2,TGCGCCAGCAGTGCTCTAGCGATCACCGGGGAGCTGTTTTTT,CASSALAITGELFF
NA,TRBV28,NA,TRBJ1-2,TGTGCCAGCAGCGCTACAGGGTATGGCTACACCTTC,CASSATGYGYTF
TRBD2,TRBV7-2,NA,TRBJ2-7,TGTGCCAGCAGCTTAGGGACTAGCGGCCTACAGTACTTC,CASSLGTSGLQYF
NA,TRBV15,NA,TRBJ1-4,TGTGCCACCAGCAGTGGGAGGGAGAGAATATTGGTCGCCTCCAAACTGTTTTTT,CATSSGRERILVASKLFF
TRBD1,TRBV27,once,TRBJ1-6,TGTGCCAGCAGTCCTAAACCGGGACAGAGTTCTAATTCACCCCTCCACTTT,CASSPKPGQSSNSPLHF
NA,TRBV5-4,NA,TRBJ2-1,TGTGCCAGCAGCCTGGACCAACCCTCATACAATGAGCAGTTCTTC,CASSLDQPSYNEQFF
TRBD1,TRBV5-1,NA,TRBJ1-2,TGCGCCAGCAGCTTGGGACAGGGGGGTGGCTACACCTTC,CASSLGQGGGYTF
NA,TRBV9,NA,TRBJ2-2,TGTGCCAGCAGGGACTGGAACACCGGGGAGCTGTTTTTT,CASRDWNTGELFF
NA,TRBV6-5,few,TRBJ2-6,TGTGCCAGCAAGTCCGGACTCTCTGGGGCCAACGTCCTGACTTTC,CASKSGLSGANVLTF
NA,TRBV6-6,NA,TRBJ1-3,TGTGCCAGCAGGCCAAGGAACTCTGGAAACACCATATATTTT,CASRPRNSGNTIYF